Listed below are T cell receptor beta chains from one sample, sequenced in a study of control samples from healthy donors and cancer patients. Libraries were prepared by immunoSEQ multiplex PCR; TCRdb keeps only in-frame clonotypes and omits some of them. The sample shows about 180,000 clones, around 89% of them seen only once. The sequencing input was blood. All receptors come from a woman aged 45-60 years in good health. The CDR3 runs from the conserved cysteine through the conserved F or W. The D gene is left open where the match is weak. A clone size is listed for some rows: how often the clone was seen (once, few, many), or a class if it is expanded.

TRBD1,TRBJ1-1,TRBV7-9,.,CASSLASQGMLAFF,TGTGCCAGCAGCTTAGCTTCACAGGGGATGTTAGCTTTCTTT
.,TRBJ1-5,TRBV21-1,.,CASSAPLEADQPQHF,TGTGCCAGCAGCGCCCCCCTCGAGGCGGATCAGCCCCAGCATTTT
.,TRBJ2-2,TRBV29-1,.,CSVKRGGGNTGELFF,TGCAGCGTTAAGAGGGGGGGCGGCAACACCGGGGAGCTGTTTTTT
.,TRBJ2-3,TRBV7-3,.,CASSPLGGTQYF,TGTGCCAGCAGCCCCCTCGGAGGTACGCAGTATTTT
TRBD1,TRBJ2-1,TRBV27,.,CASSAMTGGSYNEQFF,TGTGCCAGCAGTGCGATGACAGGGGGCTCCTACAATGAGCAGTTCTTC
TRBD1,TRBJ2-7,TRBV11-2,.,CASSFGQAYEQYF,TGTGCCAGCAGCTTTGGACAGGCCTACGAGCAGTACTTC
TRBD1,TRBJ2-7,TRBV25-1,.,CASSEDRGYEQYF,TGTGCCAGCAGTGAAGACAGGGGCTACGAGCAGTACTTC
TRBD1,TRBJ1-6,TRBV5-1,.,CASRGSTGGGSPLHF,TGCGCCAGCCGAGGTTCAACAGGGGGGGGATCACCCCTCCACTTT
.,TRBJ1-3,TRBV28,.,CASSFRDGIYSGNTIYF,TGTGCCAGCAGTTTCCGGGACGGCATCTACTCTGGAAACACCATATATTTT
.,TRBJ2-1,TRBV4-2,.,CASSQEEAASSYNEQFF,TGTGCCAGCAGCCAAGAGGAAGCCGCCAGCTCCTACAATGAGCAGTTCTTC
.,TRBJ1-5,TRBV2,.,CASSFQGFDQPQHF,TGTGCCAGCAGTTTTCAGGGCTTTGATCAGCCCCAGCATTTT
.,TRBJ1-4,TRBV28,.,CASSLLGGGDEKLFF,TGTGCCAGCAGTTTATTGGGAGGGGGGGATGAAAAACTGTTTTTT
TRBD2,TRBJ2-7,TRBV6-5,.,CASSSPTSGNSYEQYF,TGTGCCAGCAGTTCTCCGACTAGCGGGAACTCCTACGAGCAGTACTTC
TRBD2,TRBJ2-2,TRBV19,.,CAASGRETVTGELFF,TGTGCCGCCTCAGGGCGGGAGACGGTCACCGGGGAGCTGTTTTTT
.,TRBJ2-7,TRBV6-1,.,CASSEPQTDEQYF,TGTGCCAGCAGTGAGCCCCAGACAGACGAGCAGTACTTC
TRBD1,TRBJ2-1,TRBV9,.,CASSPRDRGFHNEQFF,TGTGCCAGCAGCCCCCGTGACAGGGGGTTCCACAATGAGCAGTTCTTC
.,TRBJ1-1,TRBV10-3,.,CAARAGWGTEAFF,TGTGCCGCCCGAGCGGGGTGGGGCACTGAAGCTTTCTTT
.,TRBJ1-1,TRBV7-2,.,CASTPGHTNTEAFF,TGTGCCAGCACGCCGGGACACACAAACACTGAAGCTTTCTTT
.,TRBJ1-2,TRBV11-2,.,CASSTPGDAYGYTF,TGTGCCAGCAGCACTCCGGGGGACGCCTATGGCTACACCTTC
.,TRBJ2-7,TRBV28,.,CASSTPAGPFYEQYF,TGTGCCAGCAGTACCCCAGCCGGGCCCTTCTACGAGCAGTACTTC
.,TRBJ2-5,TRBV7-2,.,CASSLLASSMKTQYF,TGTGCCAGCAGCTTATTGGCCAGTTCGATGAAGACCCAGTACTTC
.,TRBJ1-3,TRBV7-2,.,CASSLSRGGNTIYF,TGTGCCAGCAGCTTATCCAGGGGAGGAAACACCATATATTTT
.,TRBJ1-5,TRBV7-9,.,CASSHGGMNQPQHF,TGTGCCAGCAGCCACGGAGGGATGAATCAGCCCCAGCATTTT
.,TRBJ1-2,TRBV11-2,.,CASSSTGRYGYTF,TGTGCCAGCAGCTCTACAGGGCGCTATGGCTACACCTTC
TRBD1,TRBJ2-7,TRBV6-5,.,CASRTLQGAYEQYF,TGTGCCAGCAGAACCCTTCAGGGGGCCTACGAGCAGTACTTC
.,TRBJ1-2,TRBV28,.,CASSLFTGRYGYTF,TGTGCCAGCAGTTTATTTACAGGGAGGTATGGCTACACCTTC
TRBD1,TRBJ2-1,TRBV2,.,CASSGTGGYNEQFF,TGTGCCAGCAGCGGGACAGGGGGTTACAATGAGCAGTTCTTC
.,TRBJ2-6,TRBV9,.,CASSLEGSGANVLTF,TGTGCCAGCAGCCTTGAGGGCTCTGGGGCCAACGTCCTGACTTTC
.,TRBJ2-2,TRBV2,once,CASSGNRAYTGELFF,TGTGCCAGCAGTGGGAATAGGGCGTACACCGGGGAGCTGTTTTTT
TRBD1,TRBJ1-2,TRBV20-1,.,CSASGTERGYTF,TGCAGTGCTAGTGGGACAGAGAGGGGCTACACCTTC
TRBD2,TRBJ2-7,TRBV4-3,.,CASSQDYSGRSYEQYF,TGCGCCAGCAGCCAAGATTATAGCGGGAGGTCCTACGAGCAGTACTTC
.,TRBJ1-5,TRBV28,.,CASSWTVLSNQPQHF,TGTGCCAGCAGTTGGACAGTTCTTAGCAATCAGCCCCAGCATTTT
.,TRBJ1-3,TRBV2,.,CASRRERGSGNTIYF,TGTGCCAGCAGACGAGAAAGAGGGTCCGGAAACACCATATATTTT
.,TRBJ1-2,TRBV29-1,.,CSVVSTRGYTF,TGCAGCGTTGTATCCACTAGGGGCTACACCTTC
TRBD1,TRBJ1-5,TRBV6-2/TRBV6-3,once,CASSYGGQGGGQPQHF,TGTGCCAGCAGTTATGGGGGGCAGGGGGGCGGTCAGCCCCAGCATTTT
.,TRBJ1-5,TRBV2,.,CASRIEGGNQPQHF,TGTGCCAGCAGGATAGAGGGGGGGAATCAGCCCCAGCATTTT
.,TRBJ2-5,TRBV4-1,.,CASSQIVRSAEAQYF,TGCGCCAGCAGCCAGATAGTTAGATCAGCTGAGGCCCAGTACTTC
.,TRBJ2-6,TRBV6-1,.,CASSEKGLLPGANVLTF,TGTGCCAGCAGTGAAAAGGGCCTGCTCCCTGGGGCCAACGTCCTGACTTTC
TRBD1,TRBJ2-1,TRBV9,.,CASSGSGTADGNEQFF,TGTGCCAGCAGCGGATCCGGGACAGCCGATGGGAATGAGCAGTTCTTC
TRBD2,TRBJ2-1,TRBV28,.,CASTLTSGGVNEQFF,TGTGCCAGCACCCTAACTAGCGGGGGGGTCAATGAGCAGTTCTTC
.,TRBJ2-2,TRBV3-1/TRBV3-2,.,CASSLTTGELFF,TGTGCCAGCAGCCTTACCACCGGGGAGCTGTTTTTT
.,TRBJ2-3,TRBV7-3,.,CASSPGGAVDTQYF,TGTGCCAGCAGCCCCGGAGGGGCGGTAGATACGCAGTATTTT
TRBD2,TRBJ2-3,TRBV7-2,.,CASSLGSSGRTDTQYF,TGTGCCAGCAGCTTAGGATCTAGCGGGAGGACAGATACGCAGTATTTT
.,TRBJ1-4,TRBV27,.,CASSLTRGSGEKLFF,TGTGCCAGCAGTTTAACCCGGGGGTCGGGTGAAAAACTGTTTTTT
.,TRBJ2-3,TRBV5-6,.,CASSSDENTQYF,TGTGCCAGCAGCTCGGACGAGAATACGCAGTATTTT
.,TRBJ2-1,TRBV7-3,.,CASSLTSDEQFF,TGTGCCAGCAGCTTAACAAGCGATGAGCAGTTCTTC
.,TRBJ1-2,TRBV29-1,.,CSVMVRAGASYTF,TGCAGCGTTATGGTGCGGGCAGGGGCGAGCTACACCTTC
.,TRBJ2-2,TRBV28,.,CASSPVWGRGTGELFF,TGTGCCAGCAGCCCTGTATGGGGGCGAGGCACCGGGGAGCTGTTTTTT
.,TRBJ1-5,TRBV11-2,.,CASSLSGSNQPQHF,TGTGCCAGCAGCTTATCTGGTAGCAATCAGCCCCAGCATTTT
.,TRBJ1-5,TRBV15,.,CATSRDRVYQPQHF,TGTGCCACCAGCAGAGATCGAGTTTATCAGCCCCAGCATTTT
.,TRBJ2-5,TRBV6-5,.,CASTKTGQETQYF,TGTGCCAGCACCAAGACGGGCCAAGAGACCCAGTACTTC
TRBD2,TRBJ2-5,TRBV18,.,CASSPPSGGRQETQYF,TGTGCCAGCTCACCACCCAGCGGGGGGCGGCAAGAGACCCAGTACTTC
TRBD1,TRBJ1-1,TRBV5-1,once,CASSLEAGGYTEAFF,TGCGCCAGCAGCTTGGAGGCAGGGGGATATACTGAAGCTTTCTTT
.,TRBJ2-2,TRBV4-1,.,CASSQVGGELFF,TGCGCCAGCAGCCAAGTAGGGGGGGAGCTGTTTTTT
TRBD1,TRBJ1-1,TRBV27,.,CASSSQGRGEAFF,TGTGCCAGCAGTTCACAGGGGAGAGGTGAAGCTTTCTTT